What follows describes a single TCR beta chain. Its antigen is currently unknown. TCRdb's copy holds only in-frame clones and misses some; the assay was immunoSEQ multiplex PCR. The data show roughly 2.1 million clones, with roughly 91% seen just once and under 2% held by the top ten. The CDR3 is 12 residues long. V shed 8 bases, J shed 7 bases, and the junction held 4 bases outside the gene matches. Germline values: CDR1 MNHNS, CDR2 SASEGT. These data come from a study of shared clonotypes between healthy human individuals. As for the study in general: In total, the donors were two women and a few men aged 18 to 49. Findings and limits, study-wide: The sharing of 4.5% to 5.5% of naive CD4 clonotypes was seen across a handful of donors. It was the non-shared clonotypes that had lower generation probabilities than clonotypes shared by all four donors.

Naive CD8 cells lacked CD45RO and underwent positive selection for CCR7, leaving out terminally differentiated effector memory CD45RA+ cells. Recent vaccinations or acute infections were absent in the healthy HIV-negative adult donors. V usage is TRBV6-1 and J usage is TRBJ2-1, with TRBD1 matching over 8 bases. Sequencing was performed on naive CD8+ T cells from PBMCs. This TCR came from a man younger than 30 in good health. Some clones in this sample may be carry-over from other donors' samples. DNA of the CDR3: TGTGCCAGCCGGACAGGGCGGAATGAGCAGTTCTTC. Translated, it gives CASRTGRNEQFF.